The source of this TCR beta chain is a study of cytomegalovirus exposure and HLA in healthy donors. Whole-study context: Early released data comprised 80 million or so unique TCRs from HLA-typed donors.

Use of 60 Vbeta and 13 Jbeta primers characterized the PCR. Sequencing was performed with immunoSEQ multiplex PCR; in TCRdb, only in-frame clones are kept and a portion is missing. The repertoire holds roughly 130,000 clones, with approximately 69% as singletons. Remarks on this clone: The antigen remains undetermined.

Study-level findings and limits: Relative to equally common others, HLA-associated TCR beta chains showed greater clonal expansion in a later analysis.

The CDR3 totals 12 residues. Germline V gene sequence: CDR1 ENHRY, CDR2 SYGVKD. The TCR comes from a middle-aged man in good health and CMV-seropositive. J is TRBJ2-5 and V is TRBV10-3; 7 nucleotides agree with TRBD1. The DNA end favors TRBJ2-7, so the J call may be wrong. The sequenced material came from PBMCs. The CDR3 protein is CAIRTGSYEQYF. The DNA for the CDR3 is TGTGCCATCAGGACAGGGTCCTACGAGCAGTACTTC.